This TCR beta chain was identified in a study of T cells in Graves' hyperthyroidism and ophthalmopathy. Points from the study as a whole: Classification by a 13 V-J model distinguished ophthalmopathy from stable hyperthyroidism. In blood, most of the thyroid clonotypes expanded above 0.001 were also present.

Diagnosing involved the use of clinical symptoms, serum thyroxine and TRAb, thyroid ultrasound and orbital computed tomography. TCR beta CDR3 regions were amplified from RNA transcripts. Carried out on the TCR CDR3, a first-round RT-PCR used the HTBI primer set. TCRdb re-derived calls from the multiplex PCR reads in MiXCR, one entry per CDR3 protein. The table shows 530,000 or so distinct CDR3 sequences, with approximately 24% occurring only once. The germline gives CDR1 MGHDK, CDR2 SYGVNS. The ends were cut back, 3 bases at V and 2 bases at J, with 11 bases in the middle. The CDR3 consists of 14 residues. Note on this clonotype: Its antigen is still unknown.

This receptor was taken from a woman in her thirties with Graves' ophthalmopathy. Material for sequencing was blood. This chain connects TRBV25-1 to TRBJ2-7; D perhaps matches TRBD2 (6 bases). The CDR3 region is CASSDPGETYEQYF. The CDR3 coding sequence is TGTGCCAGCAGTGACCCGGGGGAAACCTACGAGCAGTACTTC.